This TCR delta chain is from a study of gammadelta T cells in human blood (dated by TCRdb to the early 2020s). The paper's findings and limits, for the study overall: According to the study, polyclonal expansion of innate gamma-delta T cells right after birth appeared to be driven by microbial exposure.

Taken from the germline V gene, the CDR1 and CDR2 loops are GEAIGNYY and EKD. The CDR3 contains 17 residues, cysteine and phenylalanine counted. Libraries were prepared through RT-PCR. Sequencing took place on an Illumina MiSeq. Clones were re-identified by TCRdb from the public reads with CATT, and rows with the same DNA were merged. The sample table shows around 970 delta-chain clones, and 20% to 25% are seen once. The ten largest make up about a sixth of the sample. This clone is considered large (0.1 to 1%). What this receptor recognizes is not known. The DNA is omitted, as the CDR3 cannot be located on it reliably, and the CDR3 follows TCRdb's listing.

Here the chain combines TRDV2 and TRDJ3; the D call of TRDD3 is as the table states it, not checked on the DNA. The receptor's source is a human fetus. The specimen sequenced was Vgamma9Vdelta2 gamma-delta T cells from fetal blood. CDR3 loop: CACPYWGIFWDTRQMFF.